The entry that follows covers one T cell receptor (beta chain) sequence. What it recognizes is unknown. V lost 2 bases to trimming and J lost 7 bases, with 9 bases between them. CDR3 size: 12 residues. Germline CDR1 is SGHTA and CDR2 is FQGTGA. The study ran its PCR with 60 Vbeta and 13 Jbeta primers. Profiled with immunoSEQ multiplex PCR; TCRdb holds only in-frame clones, not every one. The sample contains under 250,000 clones, over 65% of which appear only once. These data originate in a study of cytomegalovirus exposure and HLA in healthy donors. Findings and caveats of the study: Later analysis suggested most CMV-associated TCR beta chains were HLA-restricted. Being indistinguishable, some V segments were excluded, TRBV6-2 and TRBV6-3 among them.

This TCR derives from a human donor in good health. This chain connects TRBV7-3 to TRBJ2-7, with D tentatively TRBD2 (5 bases). The sequencing sample was made of PBMCs. The CDR3 region is CASSLAGGEQYF. Here the CDR3 DNA reads TGTGCCAGCAGCTTAGCGGGTGGGGAGCAGTACTTC. Supplemented by reference TRBV7-3 and TRBJ2-7, the full variable domain reads GAGVSQTPSNKVTEKGKYVELRCDPISGHTALYWYRQSLGQGPEFLIYFQGTGAADDSGLPNDRFFAVRPEGSVSTLKIQRTERGDSAVYLCASSLAGGEQYFGPGTRLTVT.